This TCR beta chain was identified during a study of identical twins. Unique molecular identifiers were present on the cDNA, and a universal primer site came from template switching. TCRdb itself ran the 5' RACE reads through MiXCR, one entry per CDR3 protein. Among under 900,000 distinct CDR3 sequences listed, about 20% were seen once. In every case, the donor was a healthy Caucasian. The CDR3 runs 14 residues. The germline V gene has CDR1 MNHNS and CDR2 SASEGT. The germline V and J ends were trimmed by 6 bases and 5 bases, with 13 bases remaining between them. This sample also belongs to another study, concerning T cells expressing NK-cell markers. That work contributes: Restriction of sorting to alpha-beta TCR T cells was accomplished in several experiments using an anti-gamma-delta TCR antibody.

The source material was PBMCs. V and J are TRBV6-1 and TRBJ2-2; D might be TRBD1 or TRBD2, each matching 5 bases. The TCR comes from a woman aged 18-29 years in good health. The CDR3 region is CASSVNWGTGELFF. As DNA, the CDR3 is TGTGCCAGCAGCGTGAACTGGGGGACCGGGGAGCTGTTTTTT.